Listed below are T cell receptor beta chains from one sample, sequenced in a study of identical twins. TCRdb called the 5' RACE reads again in MiXCR, with one record for every CDR3 protein. The sample holds around 510,000 distinct CDR3 sequences, 14% seen once. Another study also made use of these data, one on yellow fever vaccine responses in identical twins.

The sample comprised CD4+ T cells sorted from blood. The receptors were sampled from a woman aged 18-29 years in good health. Both conserved end residues are part of each CDR3.

TRBJ2-7 TRBV13 CASSLTEWGYEQYF
TRBJ1-4 TRBV5-1 CASSLAGGLNEKLFF
TRBJ2-7 TRBV5-1 CASSLDGVEQYF
TRBJ2-1 TRBV19 CASSQTGGIEQFF
TRBJ2-3 TRBV28 CASRGTSETQYF
TRBJ2-7 TRBV29-1 CSVRDNSYEQYF
TRBJ2-1 TRBV12-3/TRBV12-4 CASSLYSLKYNEQFF
TRBJ2-2 TRBV9 CASSVVTGGVGELFF
TRBJ1-2 TRBV29-1 CSARDLGGTNYGYTF
TRBJ2-5 TRBV3-1 CASSQSESTQYF